Listed below are T cell receptor beta chains from one sample, sequenced in a study of cytomegalovirus exposure and HLA in healthy donors. Clones were sequenced by immunoSEQ multiplex PCR, and TCRdb holds only the in-frame ones, with some missing. Of approximately 170,000 clones in the sample, 70% are singletons; the top ten hold roughly 4.5%. Sequencing was performed on PBMCs. The receptors shown here come from a man younger than 30 in good health and CMV-seropositive. The CDR3 runs from the conserved cysteine through the conserved F or W. A D gene is named only where the DNA matches it firmly. Not all rows give a size; the values are once, few, many and, for expanded clones, a class.

D gene	clone size	V gene	J gene	CDR3 DNA	CDR3 protein
-	-	TRBV19	TRBJ1-2	TGTGCCAGTAGTAGCTTCGGACAGTTATTTCCCTATGGCTACACCTTC	CASSSFGQLFPYGYTF
TRBD1	-	TRBV5-6	TRBJ2-1	TGTGCCAGCAGCTCAATGGGACAGGTTGAGGACAATGAGCAGTTCTTC	CASSSMGQVEDNEQFF
TRBD1	-	TRBV6-1	TRBJ2-1	TGTGCCAGCATCTACCGACAGGGCTACAATGAGCAGTTCTTC	CASIYRQGYNEQFF
-	-	TRBV9	TRBJ2-2	TGTGCCAGCAGCGACCTCAGGGGAACCGGGGAGCTGTTTTTT	CASSDLRGTGELFF
-	-	TRBV6-1	TRBJ1-4	TGTGCCAGCAGTGTTTGGGGACACTCTAATGAAAAACTGTTTTTT	CASSVWGHSNEKLFF
-	-	TRBV12-2	TRBJ1-5	TGTGCAAGTCGCTCATTCCCGGGACAGGATCAGCCCCAGCATTTT	CASRSFPGQDQPQHF
-	-	TRBV7-9	TRBJ1-2	TGTGCCAGCAGCCGAGGGGAGGAGGTCCACACCTTC	CASSRGEEVHTF
TRBD1	-	TRBV19	TRBJ1-2	TGTGCCAGTAGCGCAGACAGGGGAGTACATGGCTACACCTTC	CASSADRGVHGYTF
TRBD1	-	TRBV5-6	TRBJ1-1	TGTGCCAGCAGCCCCGGGACAGGGGGCTCGAAGTACACTGAAGCTTTCTTT	CASSPGTGGSKYTEAFF
TRBD1	-	TRBV2	TRBJ1-1	TGTGCCAGCAAATTTGGGACAGGGCGCACTGAAGCTTTCTTT	CASKFGTGRTEAFF
TRBD1	-	TRBV5-6	TRBJ2-2	TGTGCCAGCAGCTGGGGACAGGGGGTCGCCGGGGAGCTGTTTTTT	CASSWGQGVAGELFF
-	-	TRBV19	TRBJ1-4	TGTGCCAGTAAGGGGGTAGCTAATGAAAAACTGTTTTTT	CASKGVANEKLFF
TRBD2	-	TRBV30	TRBJ2-1	TGTGCCTGGAGTAAATCAGCGGGGTCCTACAATGAGCAGTTCTTC	CAWSKSAGSYNEQFF
-	-	TRBV6-5	TRBJ1-5	TGTGCCAGCCAGGCGGGGGGAGCTCAGCCCCAGCATTTT	CASQAGGAQPQHF
-	once	TRBV6-1	TRBJ2-1	TGTGCCAGCAGTGCACAATACAATGAGCAGTTCTTC	CASSAQYNEQFF
TRBD1	once	TRBV6-5	TRBJ1-1	TGTGCCAGCAGTAGACAGGGTTACACTGAAGCTTTCTTT	CASSRQGYTEAFF
TRBD1	-	TRBV5-1	TRBJ1-2	TGCGCCAGCAGCTTGAGACAGGGGAGCTATGGCTACACCTTC	CASSLRQGSYGYTF
TRBD2	-	TRBV4-1	TRBJ2-1	TGCGCCAGCAGCCAAGACGGAACGGCTAGCGGGGCCTACAATGAGCAGTTCTTC	CASSQDGTASGAYNEQFF
-	-	TRBV2	TRBJ1-1	TGTGCCAGCAGTGAAGGGGGCGTGGATACTGAAGCTTTCTTT	CASSEGGVDTEAFF
-	few	TRBV11-2	TRBJ1-1	TGTGCCAGCAGCTTAGAAACAGGGTTCACTGAAGCTTTCTTT	CASSLETGFTEAFF
-	-	TRBV28	TRBJ1-5	TGTGCCAGCAGTTCGGTGCGGCATTCTATCAATCAGCCCCAGCATTTT	CASSSVRHSINQPQHF
TRBD1	-	TRBV14	TRBJ1-2	TGTGCCAGCAGCCAAGATGAGTCAGGGGGTCTCTATGGCTACACCTTC	CASSQDESGGLYGYTF
-	-	TRBV9	TRBJ2-1	TGTGCCAGCAGCGTAGAGGGAGGGGGGTTGGCGCAGTTCTTC	CASSVEGGGLAQFF
TRBD1	once	TRBV19	TRBJ2-5	TGTGCCAGTAGTATTAGGACAGGGGGCCGGGAAGAGACCCAGTACTTC	CASSIRTGGREETQYF
-	many	TRBV4-2	TRBJ1-1	TGTGCCAGCAGCCAAGATTCTTCCTCCGGGAACACTGAAGCTTTCTTT	CASSQDSSSGNTEAFF